The 21 T cell receptor beta chains presented below share a single source sample, sequenced in a study of PD-L1 blockade in urothelial cancer. TCRdb's copy holds only in-frame clones and misses some; the assay was immunoSEQ multiplex PCR. This sample yields approximately 83,000 clones, of which approximately 87% are seen a single time; approximately 8% belongs to the top ten. Stated time point: peripheral blood 6 weeks after treatment start. The specimen comprised PBMCs, sampled around atezolizumab (anti-PD-L1) treatment. These receptors were taken from a man between 65 and 85 years old with urothelial cancer.

This clone came up a few times. This chain connects TRBV5-1 to TRBJ2-7; D not certain. CDR1 SGHRS and CDR2 YFSETQ come from the germline V gene. The CDR3 sequence is 14 residues long. V was cut by 0 bases and J by 4 bases, with 11 bases left in between. As DNA, the CDR3 is TGCGCCAGCAGCTTGGGAGTAGAGCCGTACGAGCAGTACTTC. As protein: CASSLGVEPYEQYF.

Only one count was recorded for this clone. V and J are TRBV5-4 and TRBJ2-3, with TRBD1 identical over 8 bases. CDR1 and CDR2 (germline): SGHNT, YYREEE (reference sequence). The CDR3 consists of 16 residues. Germline trimming cut 4 bases from V and 3 bases from J; bases unmatched to any gene: 10. The DNA of the CDR3 is TGTGCCAGCAGCACGGCGAAGGACAGGGTTACAGATACGCAGTATTTT. Translation: CASSTAKDRVTDTQYF.

This chain connects TRBV5-1 to TRBJ2-3; 7 bases map to TRBD2. V lost 2 bases and J lost 3; bases outside the gene matches: 9. This CDR3 is 16 amino acids long. The germline V gene has CDR1 SGHRS and CDR2 YFSETQ. This chain's CDR3 is CASSFNVGGPTDTQYF. CDR3 nucleotide sequence: TGCGCCAGCAGCTTTAATGTGGGAGGGCCAACAGATACGCAGTATTTT.

The J gene is TRBJ1-1, the V gene TRBV2; possibly TRBD1 for D (6 bases). V was shortened by 10 bases and J by 0 bases, with 12 bases between the two germline ends. From germline, CDR1 is SNHLY and CDR2 FYNNEI. This CDR3 contains 13 residues. The CDR3 region has the DNA TGTGCCACCCACAGGGACCTGAACACTGAAGCTTTCTTT. Its translation: CATHRDLNTEAFF.

This clone was seen just once. V and J are TRBV4-1 and TRBJ2-7; TRBD1 matches at 7 bases. V gave up 0 bases and J gave up 3 bases; unmatched junction bases: 8. The CDR3 runs 16 residues. Germline CDR1 MGHRA, CDR2 YSYEKL. The CDR3 sequence is CASSQDGRQGRYEQYF. CDR3 nucleotides: TGCGCCAGCAGCCAAGATGGACGACAGGGTCGCTACGAGCAGTACTTC.

The rearrangement uses TRBV7-3 and TRBJ2-2; 8 positions match TRBD2. CDR1 and CDR2 (germline): SGHTA, FQGTGA. J was trimmed by 4 bases and V by 5 bases; bases with no gene match: 15. This CDR3 region has 18 residues. CDR3 coding DNA: TGTGCCAGCAGCCTCATCGGTAGGCGGGGGGCGAGCACCGGGGAGCTGTTTTTT. Amino acid sequence: CASSLIGRRGASTGELFF.

In this sample, this clone turned up a few times. CDR3 sequence: CASSQDASGNQETQYF. For the CDR3, the DNA is TGCGCCAGCAGCCAAGACGCTAGCGGGAATCAAGAGACCCAGTACTTC. The genes are TRBV4-3 and TRBJ2-5, with 9 positions matching TRBD2. The CDR3 is 16 amino acids. Germline CDR1 reads LGHNA; CDR2 reads YSLEER. V trimming: 0 bases; J trimming: 2 bases; junction bases outside the gene matches: 4.

The gene calls are TRBV2 and TRBJ2-2; TRBD1 agrees at 10 bases. The CDR3 loop spans 15 amino acids. Germline assignment: CDR1 SNHLY and CDR2 FYNNEI. Trimming took 7 bases from V and 5 from J; bases not matched to a gene: 7. The CDR3 coding sequence is TGTGCCAGCAATATAGGACAGGGGGGGACCGGGGAGCTGTTTTTT. Translated: CASNIGQGGTGELFF.

This clone was counted between two and nine times. The V and J genes are TRBV2 and TRBJ2-5, with D possibly TRBD2 on 7 matching bases. CDR3 length equals 12 residues. Per germline, CDR1 SNHLY and CDR2 FYNNEI. V gave up 8 bases and J gave up 1 base, with 8 bases separating them. CDR3 in DNA: TGTGCCAGCGCGGGGGCCCAAGAGACCCAGTACTTC. Its protein product is CASAGAQETQYF.

The V and J genes are TRBV5-1 and TRBJ1-2, with D possibly being TRBD1 (5 bases). Per the germline V gene, CDR1 is SGHRS and CDR2 is YFSETQ. Between the trimmed V and J ends, which lost 4 bases and 8 bases, there was a span of 12 bases. The CDR3 runs to 12 residues. Here the CDR3 reads CASSVDSGGYTF. The CDR3 DNA is TGCGCCAGCAGCGTCGACAGTGGAGGCTACACCTTC.

The gene calls are TRBV25-1 and TRBJ1-3, with TRBD1 matching over 8 bases. Germline loops: CDR1 MGHDK, CDR2 SYGVNS. The CDR3 contains 18 residues. V lost 8 bases, J lost 0 bases, and 15 bases stayed unmatched. The CDR3 is CASGPGGFWGDSGNTIYF. In DNA, the CDR3 is TGTGCCAGCGGCCCAGGGGGCTTCTGGGGAGACTCTGGAAACACCATATATTTT.

This rearrangement joins TRBV11-2 to TRBJ2-5; TRBD2 aligns across 9 bases. The CDR3 covers 16 residues. The V gene end was trimmed by 5 bases and the J gene end by 1 base; junction bases not matched to a gene: 8. Germline V gene sequence: CDR1 SGHAT, CDR2 FQNNGV. The CDR3 DNA is TGTGCCAGCAGCCCCCGGGGTAGCGGGGGCCAAGAGACCCAGTACTTC. It is translated as CASSPRGSGGQETQYF.

The chain couples TRBV2 to TRBJ1-5; D may be TRBD1 (6 bases). The germline V and J ends were trimmed by 6 bases and 5 bases, with 14 bases remaining between them. The CDR3 runs to 14 residues. Germline assignment: CDR1 SNHLY and CDR2 FYNNEI. CDR3 nucleotides: TGTGCCAGCAGGGGGGCAGGTCTGGATCAGCCCCAGCATTTT. Protein sequence: CASRGAGLDQPQHF. Full variable domain (outside the CDR3, taken from reference TRBV2 and TRBJ1-5): EPEVTQTPSHQVTQMGQEVILRCVPISNHLYFYWYRQILGQKVEFLVSFYNNEISEKSEIFDDQFSVERPDGSNFTLKIRSTKLEDSAMYFCASRGAGLDQPQHFGDGTRLSIL.

This chain connects TRBV2 to TRBJ2-6, with D possibly being TRBD2 (6 bases). CDR3 length: 14 residues. Germline CDR1 SNHLY, CDR2 FYNNEI. V lost 6 bases and J 3 bases, leaving 9 bases between the germline ends. In DNA, the CDR3 is TGTGCCAGCAGGGGGCGGGGTGGGGCCAACGTCCTGACTTTC. The encoded protein is CASRGRGGANVLTF. The entire variable domain, with the rest obtained from reference TRBV2 and TRBJ2-6, is as follows: EPEVTQTPSHQVTQMGQEVILRCVPISNHLYFYWYRQILGQKVEFLVSFYNNEISEKSEIFDDQFSVERPDGSNFTLKIRSTKLEDSAMYFCASRGRGGANVLTFGAGSRLTVL.

CDR3 loop: CASSSSRDRGHGYTF. The CDR3 DNA sequence: TGTGCCAGCAGCTCGTCCCGGGACAGGGGGCATGGCTACACCTTC. V and J are TRBV11-2 and TRBJ1-2; 12 positions agree with TRBD1. V shed 4 bases, J shed 6 bases, and the junction held 6 bases outside the gene matches. Germline values: CDR1 SGHAT, CDR2 FQNNGV. The CDR3 length is 15 residues.

This clone has a handful of counts. V and J are TRBV6-5 and TRBJ1-6; maybe TRBD1 (6 bases). Germline loops: CDR1 MNHEY, CDR2 SVGAGI. The germline V and J ends were trimmed by 6 bases and 10 bases, with 16 bases remaining between them. CDR3 length equals 14 residues. Here the CDR3 DNA reads TGTGCCAGCAGAAGAGGGGGTGATCGGTCACCCCTCCACTTT. Its protein product is CASRRGGDRSPLHF.

The V and J genes are TRBV7-9 and TRBJ1-2, with a tentative D call TRBD1 (6 bases). V lost 0 bases, J lost 4 bases, and 12 bases lay in between. This CDR3 spans 15 amino acids. The germline V gene encodes CDR1 SEHNR and CDR2 FQNEAQ (reference sequence). CDR3 amino acids: CASSLAPTGSYGYTF. CDR3 nucleotides: TGTGCCAGCAGCTTAGCACCGACAGGAAGCTATGGCTACACCTTC.

The chain recombines TRBV2 with TRBJ1-2, with 9 bases lining up with TRBD1. V trimming: 10 bases; J trimming: 0 bases; junction bases outside the gene matches: 12. This CDR3 is built from 16 residues. Germline CDR1 and CDR2: SNHLY and FYNNEI. CDR3 region: CAKTRDRDPTNYGYTF. DNA of the CDR3: TGTGCCAAAACCCGGGACAGGGATCCTACTAACTATGGCTACACCTTC.

The chain is built from TRBV5-5 and TRBJ1-2, with 7 bases matching TRBD1. This CDR3 has 13 residues. Per germline, CDR1 SGHKS and CDR2 YYEKEE (reference sequence). Trimming at V came to 0 bases and at J to 6 bases, leaving 2 bases not matched to a gene. As DNA, the CDR3 is TGTGCCAGCAGCTTGGATCAGGGGGATGGCTACACCTTC. It yields the protein CASSLDQGDGYTF.

The chain uses TRBV5-1 and TRBJ2-5, with TRBD1 matching over 7 bases. The CDR3 sequence is 14 residues long. CDR1 is SGHRS and CDR2 is YFSETQ in the germline V gene. With 2 bases clipped from V and 1 base from J, the junction kept 2 bases outside the gene matches. The CDR3, as DNA: TGCGCCAGCAGCTTAGGGACAGTCCAAGAGACCCAGTACTTC. Amino acids: CASSLGTVQETQYF.

The genes are TRBV19 and TRBJ2-7, with 7 bases fitting TRBD1. The J segment lost 2 bases and the V segment lost 1 base, leaving 5 bases of the junction unmatched. The CDR3 runs to 15 residues. In germline, CDR1 is LNHDA, CDR2 SQIVND (reference sequence). Here the CDR3 DNA reads TGTGCCAGTAGTATAGGCGACAGGGCAGCCTACGAGCAGTACTTC. The encoded protein is CASSIGDRAAYEQYF.